This T cell receptor (beta chain) is drawn from a study of blood T cell repertoires in COVID-19. Overall study context: In each case, the material was cDNA or gDNA derived from T cells, B-cell-depleted T cells, or PBMCs.

The protocol was immunoSEQ multiplex PCR, while the TCRdb copy is restricted to in-frame clones and leaves out a portion. The sample yields about 98,000 clones, approximately 86% seen once. This CDR3 has 14 amino acids. Looked up from germline, CDR1 is MNHGY and CDR2 is SAAAGT. With 3 bases removed from V and 7 bases from J, the gap between germline ends came to 12 bases. The origin of this receptor is a man in his 70s with active or convalescent COVID-19. The rearrangement uses TRBV6-8 and TRBJ1-4; perhaps TRBD1 as D (5 bases). The material sequenced was peripheral blood. The CDR3 DNA sequence: TGTGCCAGCAGTTATGCGGAGCAGGGTGAAAAACTGTTTTTT. It is translated as CASSYAEQGEKLFF.